A selection of T cell receptor beta chains follows, all from one sample in a study of blood T cell repertoires in COVID-19. The repertoire was sequenced with immunoSEQ multiplex PCR; TCRdb's copy has only in-frame clones and lacks some. The repertoire consists of approximately 220,000 clones, with approximately 80% occurring once and the leading ten covering approximately 5.1%. Sequencing was done on a sample of peripheral blood. The receptors come from a woman aged 55-70 years who had recovered from COVID-19. The CDR3 runs from the conserved cysteine through the conserved F or W. The D gene is left open where the match is weak. A clone size is listed for some rows: how often the clone was seen (once, few, many), or a class if it is expanded.

.	TRBV27	15	TRBJ2-1	.	TGTGCCAGCAGGGGCCGGCAGGGGACCTACAATGAGCAGTTCTTC	CASRGRQGTYNEQFF
.	TRBV4-1	13	TRBJ2-7	.	TGCGCCAGCAGCCAAGGGGACGGGAGAGAGCAGTACTTC	CASSQGDGREQYF
.	TRBV9	14	TRBJ2-3	.	TGTGCCAGCGGGGTGGGGGCGCACACAGATACGCAGTATTTT	CASGVGAHTDTQYF
.	TRBV2	15	TRBJ1-5	.	TGTGCCAGCAGTGAGGGCAGGGTAGAGAATCAGCCCCAGCATTTT	CASSEGRVENQPQHF
.	TRBV20-1	15	TRBJ2-1	TRBD2	TGCAGTGCTAGTACTAGCGGGGGGGACCACAATGAGCAGTTCTTC	CSASTSGGDHNEQFF
few	TRBV2	15	TRBJ1-1	.	TGTGCCAGCAGTGAAGCCGTGACAGTGAGGACTGAAGCTTTCTTT	CASSEAVTVRTEAFF
once	TRBV2	15	TRBJ2-5	.	TGTGCCAGCAGGTTCCGAACAGGGTCCGAAGAGACCCAGTACTTC	CASRFRTGSEETQYF
.	TRBV6-6	13	TRBJ2-7	TRBD1	TGTGCCAGCAGCCAAGCCGACAGGGGAGAGCAGTACTTC	CASSQADRGEQYF
.	TRBV27	13	TRBJ1-1	.	TGTGCCAGCAGTTTATTAAAGGACTCCCAAGCTTTCTTT	CASSLLKDSQAFF
.	TRBV29-1	16	TRBJ2-5	.	TGCAGCGTTGCTGATTTGAATCGGCAGGGTGTCGAGACCCAGTACTTC	CSVADLNRQGVETQYF
.	TRBV6-6	14	TRBJ2-1	TRBD1	TGTGCCAGCACCCAGGGGACAGGGGGGCAAGCACAGTTCTTC	CASTQGTGGQAQFF
.	TRBV2	15	TRBJ2-7	TRBD2	TGTGCCAGCAGTGCCTCTAGCGGGGGGGCCGACGAGCAGTACTTC	CASSASSGGADEQYF
.	TRBV29-1	14	TRBJ2-5	TRBD2	TGCAGCGTTGAAGCGAGCGGGGGGGCGGAGACCCAGTACTTC	CSVEASGGAETQYF
.	TRBV9	13	TRBJ1-1	.	TGTGCCAGCAGTATTGGGGGCGGCACTGAAGCTTTCTTT	CASSIGGGTEAFF
.	TRBV7-6	16	TRBJ2-7	TRBD2	TGTGCCAGCAGCCCAAGCGGGGGGCTGGGGAGGTACGAGCAGTACTTC	CASSPSGGLGRYEQYF
.	TRBV5-5	14	TRBJ1-2	.	TGTGCCAGCAGCTTGAGGCAGGCTAACTATGGCTACACCTTC	CASSLRQANYGYTF
.	TRBV18	15	TRBJ1-6	TRBD1	TGTGCCAGCTCAACTGGACAGGGTACGAATTCACCCCTCCACTTT	CASSTGQGTNSPLHF